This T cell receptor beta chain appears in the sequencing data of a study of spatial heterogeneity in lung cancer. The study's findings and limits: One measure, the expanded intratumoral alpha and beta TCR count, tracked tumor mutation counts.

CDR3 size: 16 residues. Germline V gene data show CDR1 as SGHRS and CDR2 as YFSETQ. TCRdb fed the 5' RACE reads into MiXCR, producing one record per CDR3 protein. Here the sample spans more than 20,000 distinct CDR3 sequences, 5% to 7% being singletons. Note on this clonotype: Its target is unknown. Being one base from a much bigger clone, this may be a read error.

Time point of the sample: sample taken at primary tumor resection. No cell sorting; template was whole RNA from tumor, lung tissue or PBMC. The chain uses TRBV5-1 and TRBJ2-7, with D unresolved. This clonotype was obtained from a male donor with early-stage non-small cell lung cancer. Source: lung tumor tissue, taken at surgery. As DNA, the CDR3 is TGCGCCAGCGGCTTGGCCCTCTCGACGGAGCCCTACGAGCAGTACTTC. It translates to CASGLALSTEPYEQYF.